The sequence of this T cell receptor (beta chain) was determined in a study of T cell responses to AZD1222 COVID-19 vaccine. The study, taken as a whole, reports: Mostly white British, mostly female donors; authors suggested clonal diversity may be underestimated. Recipients of AZD1222 seropositive at baseline numbered only 5 to 7. Repertoire collection took place solely once the T cell response had peaked.

Of note for this clone: Its antigen is unidentified.

The germline V gene encodes CDR1 KGHSH and CDR2 LQKENI. There are 13 residues in the CDR3. The V end lost 3 bases, the J end lost 5 bases, and 7 bases lay between the germline ends. Measured with immunoSEQ multiplex PCR; TCRdb has only the in-frame clones, and not every one. The sample yields approximately 100,000 clones, roughly 90% seen once. This clonotype was sampled from an adult in good health. The source was peripheral blood, collected on day 0 of AZD1222 vaccination. The chain recombines TRBV18 with TRBJ2-2; D is ambiguous. CDR3 sequence (DNA): TGTGCCAGCTCACCCTCAGAAACCGGGGAGCTGTTTTTT. Encoded protein: CASSPSETGELFF.